The TCR beta chain described here comes from a study of Graves' ophthalmopathy and Graves' hyperthyroidism. This CDR3 has 15 residues. CDR1 is SEHNR and CDR2 is FQNEAQ in the germline V gene (reference sequence). The trim removed 2 bases at V and 2 bases at J, leaving 5 bases unmatched. Researchers took RNA transcripts and amplified TCR beta CDR3 regions from them. The workflow started with a first-round RT-PCR run with HTBI primers and then moved on to a second-round multiplex PCR. TCRdb used MiXCR to reprocess the multiplex PCR reads, holding one entry per CDR3 protein. The sample includes approximately 1.2 million distinct CDR3 sequences, approximately 35% of them seen just once.

The source material was peripheral blood or thyroid tissue (not recorded which). The chain joins TRBV7-9 to TRBJ2-5, with TRBD1 identical over 7 bases. The receptor was derived from an adult man with Graves' hyperthyroidism. The CDR3 DNA reads TGTGCCAGCAGCTTACCGACAGGGAGTCAAGAGACCCAGTACTTC. It translates to CASSLPTGSQETQYF. Variable domain in full (rest from reference TRBV7-9 and TRBJ2-5): DTGVSQNPRHKITKRGQNVTFRCDPISEHNRLYWYRQTLGQGPEFLTYFQNEAQLEKSRLLSDRFSAERPKGSFSTLEIQRTEQGDSAMYLCASSLPTGSQETQYFGPGTRLLVL.